This is a list of T cell receptor beta chains from one sample in a study of a mutant IDH1 vaccine in newly diagnosed glioma. Clones were sequenced by immunoSEQ multiplex PCR, and TCRdb holds only the in-frame ones, with some missing. Of about 59,000 clones in the sample, more than 90% were seen once. The sequences come from PBMCs, collected from a glioma patient treated with radiotherapy, temozolomide or both. The receptors derive from a man over 45 with glioma. Both conserved end residues are part of each CDR3. The order of the fields is clone size, D gene, J gene, V gene, CDR3 protein, CDR3 DNA. D genes are given only for firm matches. For some rows the clone size is stated as once, few or many, or as a class when expanded; others skip it.

abundance: .
d_gene: .
j_gene: TRBJ1-5
v_gene: TRBV28
CDR3aa: CASSLGSGDQPQHF
CDR3nt: TGTGCCAGCAGTTTAGGGTCAGGCGATCAGCCCCAGCATTTT

abundance: .
d_gene: .
j_gene: TRBJ2-7
v_gene: TRBV18
CDR3aa: CASSLQQDYEQYF
CDR3nt: TGTGCCAGCTCACTACAACAGGACTACGAGCAGTACTTC

abundance: .
d_gene: .
j_gene: TRBJ1-3
v_gene: TRBV6-5
CDR3aa: CASSPTWKGNTIYF
CDR3nt: TGTGCCAGCAGTCCGACATGGAAGGGAAACACCATATATTTT

abundance: .
d_gene: TRBD2
j_gene: TRBJ2-1
v_gene: TRBV29-1
CDR3aa: CSLLGVAGDNEQFF
CDR3nt: TGCAGCCTCCTCGGGGTGGCGGGGGACAATGAGCAGTTCTTC

abundance: .
d_gene: .
j_gene: TRBJ1-5
v_gene: TRBV30
CDR3aa: CAWSPGELLNQPQHF
CDR3nt: TGTGCCTGGAGTCCCGGGGAATTACTTAATCAGCCCCAGCATTTT

abundance: .
d_gene: .
j_gene: TRBJ2-7
v_gene: TRBV7-9
CDR3aa: CASSPPLRSTYEQYF
CDR3nt: TGTGCCAGCAGCCCTCCCCTCCGTTCCACCTACGAGCAGTACTTC

abundance: once
d_gene: .
j_gene: TRBJ2-4
v_gene: TRBV7-2
CDR3aa: CASSPTYGKNIQYF
CDR3nt: TGTGCCAGCAGTCCAACATACGGCAAAAACATTCAGTACTTC

abundance: .
d_gene: .
j_gene: TRBJ1-1
v_gene: TRBV7-3
CDR3aa: CASSLMSDTEAFF
CDR3nt: TGTGCCAGCAGCTTAATGTCCGACACTGAAGCTTTCTTT

abundance: .
d_gene: .
j_gene: TRBJ1-4
v_gene: TRBV11-3
CDR3aa: CASSLGGRGEKLFF
CDR3nt: TGTGCCAGCAGCTTAGGAGGGCGCGGGGAAAAACTGTTTTTT

abundance: .
d_gene: TRBD1
j_gene: TRBJ1-1
v_gene: TRBV7-9
CDR3aa: CASSLEGTGNTEAFF
CDR3nt: TGTGCCAGCAGCTTAGAAGGGACAGGCAACACTGAAGCTTTCTTT

abundance: .
d_gene: .
j_gene: TRBJ2-7
v_gene: TRBV10-3
CDR3aa: CAISPTDSYEQYF
CDR3nt: TGTGCCATCAGTCCGACAGATTCCTACGAGCAGTACTTC

abundance: .
d_gene: TRBD1
j_gene: TRBJ2-5
v_gene: TRBV9
CDR3aa: CASSSGQKNRETQYF
CDR3nt: TGTGCCAGCAGCTCGGGACAGAAAAATAGAGAGACCCAGTACTTC

abundance: .
d_gene: .
j_gene: TRBJ1-4
v_gene: TRBV7-9
CDR3aa: CASSLALGRDEKLFF
CDR3nt: TGTGCCAGCAGCTTAGCGCTGGGGCGGGATGAAAAACTGTTTTTT

abundance: .
d_gene: .
j_gene: TRBJ2-7
v_gene: TRBV28
CDR3aa: CASSLSFAQYF
CDR3nt: TGTGCCAGCAGTTTATCCTTCGCGCAGTACTTC

abundance: .
d_gene: .
j_gene: TRBJ2-1
v_gene: TRBV4-1
CDR3aa: CASSPGGGGSYNEQFF
CDR3nt: TGCGCCAGCAGCCCGGGGGGCGGGGGCTCCTACAATGAGCAGTTCTTC

abundance: .
d_gene: .
j_gene: TRBJ1-4
v_gene: TRBV30
CDR3aa: CAWSVMGASEKLFF
CDR3nt: TGTGCCTGGAGTGTAATGGGGGCGTCAGAAAAACTGTTTTTT

abundance: .
d_gene: .
j_gene: TRBJ1-2
v_gene: TRBV27
CDR3aa: CASSLRRTREGGYTF
CDR3nt: TGTGCCAGCAGTTTACGAAGGACCAGGGAAGGTGGCTACACCTTC

abundance: .
d_gene: .
j_gene: TRBJ1-2
v_gene: TRBV7-6
CDR3aa: CASSERWGEGNYGYTF
CDR3nt: TGTGCCAGCAGCGAGAGGTGGGGAGAAGGGAACTATGGCTACACCTTC

abundance: .
d_gene: .
j_gene: TRBJ2-2
v_gene: TRBV13
CDR3aa: CASSARTADGELFF
CDR3nt: TGTGCCAGCAGCGCGCGGACTGCGGACGGGGAGCTGTTTTTT

abundance: .
d_gene: .
j_gene: TRBJ1-5
v_gene: TRBV13
CDR3aa: CASSYRLRRCNQPQHF
CDR3nt: TGTGCCAGCAGCTACCGACTGCGAAGGTGCAATCAGCCCCAGCATTTT

abundance: .
d_gene: TRBD1
j_gene: TRBJ2-7
v_gene: TRBV7-6
CDR3aa: CASSLSSVGTGAYEQYF
CDR3nt: TGTGCCAGCAGCTTATCATCGGTCGGGACAGGGGCCTACGAGCAGTACTTC

abundance: .
d_gene: .
j_gene: TRBJ1-4
v_gene: TRBV19
CDR3aa: CASSQDGDEKLFF
CDR3nt: TGTGCCAGTAGTCAGGACGGAGATGAAAAACTGTTTTTT

abundance: .
d_gene: .
j_gene: TRBJ1-2
v_gene: TRBV6-5
CDR3aa: CASSLTVNYGYTF
CDR3nt: TGTGCCAGCAGTTTGACGGTTAACTATGGCTACACCTTC

abundance: .
d_gene: TRBD2
j_gene: TRBJ2-1
v_gene: TRBV27
CDR3aa: CASSNGLAGRRGGNEQFF
CDR3nt: TGTGCCAGCAGTAACGGACTAGCGGGAAGGAGGGGGGGCAATGAGCAGTTCTTC

abundance: .
d_gene: .
j_gene: TRBJ2-2
v_gene: TRBV2
CDR3aa: CASSVRAGGRNTGELFF
CDR3nt: TGTGCCAGCAGTGTAAGAGCTGGGGGGCGGAACACCGGGGAGCTGTTTTTT

abundance: .
d_gene: TRBD1
j_gene: TRBJ2-5
v_gene: TRBV30
CDR3aa: CAWSVGDRGYQETQYF
CDR3nt: TGTGCCTGGAGTGTGGGTGACAGGGGGTACCAAGAGACCCAGTACTTC

abundance: .
d_gene: .
j_gene: TRBJ1-6
v_gene: TRBV11-2
CDR3aa: CASSLGRGSYNSPLHF
CDR3nt: TGTGCCAGCAGCCTCGGGCGGGGTAGCTACAATTCACCCCTCCACTTT

abundance: .
d_gene: .
j_gene: TRBJ1-5
v_gene: TRBV18
CDR3aa: CASSPGRDSNQPQHF
CDR3nt: TGTGCCAGCTCACCCGGCAGGGATAGCAATCAGCCCCAGCATTTT

abundance: .
d_gene: TRBD1
j_gene: TRBJ1-6
v_gene: TRBV5-1
CDR3aa: CASSPRQGGDSPLHF
CDR3nt: TGCGCCAGCAGCCCGCGGCAGGGGGGGGATTCACCCCTCCACTTT

abundance: .
d_gene: TRBD2
j_gene: TRBJ2-7
v_gene: TRBV5-6
CDR3aa: CASKLGGSIDEQYF
CDR3nt: TGTGCCAGCAAATTGGGGGGGTCAATCGACGAGCAGTACTTC

abundance: .
d_gene: .
j_gene: TRBJ1-3
v_gene: TRBV25-1
CDR3aa: CASSEGTGKRNTIYF
CDR3nt: TGTGCCAGCAGTGAAGGCACAGGGAAAAGAAACACCATATATTTT

abundance: .
d_gene: TRBD2
j_gene: TRBJ2-1
v_gene: TRBV7-2
CDR3aa: CASSQGLAGYNEQFF
CDR3nt: TGTGCCAGCAGCCAGGGACTAGCGGGCTACAATGAGCAGTTCTTC

abundance: .
d_gene: .
j_gene: TRBJ2-5
v_gene: TRBV9
CDR3aa: CASSVGPREYIETQYF
CDR3nt: TGTGCCAGCAGCGTAGGCCCCAGGGAGTATATCGAGACCCAGTACTTC

abundance: .
d_gene: .
j_gene: TRBJ1-4
v_gene: TRBV27
CDR3aa: CASSSQGFSEKLFF
CDR3nt: TGTGCCAGCAGTTCACAGGGTTTTTCTGAAAAACTGTTTTTT

abundance: .
d_gene: .
j_gene: TRBJ1-1
v_gene: TRBV14
CDR3aa: CASSQVGGANTEAFF
CDR3nt: TGTGCCAGCAGCCAAGTGGGGGGCGCGAACACTGAAGCTTTCTTT

abundance: .
d_gene: TRBD2
j_gene: TRBJ2-7
v_gene: TRBV19
CDR3aa: CASSQTSGLPYEQYF
CDR3nt: TGTGCCAGTAGCCAGACTAGCGGTCTGCCCTACGAGCAGTACTTC

abundance: medium-sized
d_gene: .
j_gene: TRBJ2-1
v_gene: TRBV9
CDR3aa: CASSVGNNEQFF
CDR3nt: TGTGCCAGCAGCGTAGGGAACAATGAGCAGTTCTTC

abundance: .
d_gene: .
j_gene: TRBJ1-1
v_gene: TRBV11-1
CDR3aa: CASSLQGFYTEAFF
CDR3nt: TGTGCCAGCAGCTTACAGGGCTTTTACACTGAAGCTTTCTTT

abundance: .
d_gene: .
j_gene: TRBJ1-4
v_gene: TRBV7-9
CDR3aa: CASSLPVDRGDYNEKLFF
CDR3nt: TGTGCCAGCAGCTTACCGGTTGATAGGGGTGACTACAATGAAAAACTGTTTTTT

abundance: once
d_gene: TRBD1
j_gene: TRBJ1-1
v_gene: TRBV4-3
CDR3aa: CASSHLKGQGTPRAFF
CDR3nt: TGCGCCAGCAGCCACCTCAAAGGACAGGGGACCCCTCGGGCTTTCTTT

abundance: .
d_gene: .
j_gene: TRBJ1-5
v_gene: TRBV5-8
CDR3aa: CASSTGLRSNQPQHF
CDR3nt: TGTGCCAGCAGCACTGGACTTAGGAGCAATCAGCCCCAGCATTTT